This TCR beta chain was found in a study of human T cells and chemical hapten exposure. Background on the study: The study lasted roughly 22 weeks, and patients were dosed weekly with diphenylcyclopropenone on the scalp throughout.

The time point here: patch test 1, 2 weeks after DPC sensitization. The treatment was: therapeutic diphenylcyclopropenone sensitization with weekly scalp DPC. This clonotype has more than one count but fewer than ten. One entry per CDR3 protein results from TCRdb running MiXCR on the RACE reads. The sample comprises fewer than 200,000 distinct CDR3 sequences, 20% to 25% of which are singletons, and less than 7% rests with the top ten. CDR1 and CDR2 from the germline V gene are SQVTM and ANQGSEA. V lost 4 bases to trimming and J lost 3 bases, with 9 bases between them. This CDR3 contains 12 residues. The sample here was whole blood, taken in connection with sensitization to the hapten diphenylcyclopropenone (DPC). The clonotype was recovered from a woman aged 45-59 years with alopecia areata. Some clones in this sample may be carry-over from other donors' samples. This rearrangement joins TRBV29-1 to TRBJ1-1; D ambiguous. For the CDR3, the DNA is TGCAGCGTTGGGAAGGTTGACACTGAAGCTTTCTTT. Its protein is CSVGKVDTEAFF.